Detailed here is one T cell receptor (beta chain). Participants spanned ages about 18 to 100 years and resided in fewer than 30 US areas. Each participant's cohort was designated according to participant-reported clinical history. Recovered Cohort 3 donors showed two negative PCRs, clearance, or symptom resolution. These data are taken from a study of blood T cell repertoires in COVID-19. Sequencing used immunoSEQ multiplex PCR; TCRdb keeps in-frame clones, though not all of them. Of a few hundred thousand clones listed, 70% to 90% are singletons. This CDR3 region has 11 residues. The V gene's germline CDR1 is LGHDT and CDR2 YNNKEL (reference sequence). Losses at the gene ends were 9 bases for V and 9 bases for J; bases not matched to a gene: 8.

The V and J genes are TRBV3-1 (or the pseudogene TRBV3-2) and TRBJ2-7; 7 nucleotides match TRBD2. The source is a woman aged 50 to 60 who had recovered from COVID-19. The sample taken for sequencing was PBMCs or T cells enriched from blood (not recorded which). The CDR3 bases are TGTGCCAGTAGCTCTCGACTAGCGCAGTACTTC. It codes for CASSSRLAQYF.